These 18 T cell receptor beta chains were all obtained from the same sample, sequenced in a study of blood T cell repertoires in COVID-19. Sequenced by immunoSEQ multiplex PCR; TCRdb stores in-frame clones only, minus some. The table lists 150,000 to 200,000 clones, roughly 84% of them singletons. The material sequenced was peripheral blood. The source is a woman at least 80 years old with acute or convalescent COVID-19.

V is TRBV19 and J is TRBJ2-5, with D perhaps TRBD2 (6 bases). The CDR3 consists of 14 residues. Germline CDR1 and CDR2: LNHDA and SQIVND (reference sequence). Deletions cut 3 bases from V and 5 bases from J, with 13 bases between. The CDR3 region is CASSIYGRGETQYF. Here the CDR3 DNA reads TGTGCCAGTAGTATTTACGGGAGAGGGGAGACCCAGTACTTC.

This clone appeared a single time. The V and J genes are TRBV5-1 and TRBJ1-1, with 9 bases identical to TRBD1. The CDR3 runs 15 residues. The ends lost 4 bases at V and 0 bases at J; junction bases unmatched: 4. Germline V gives CDR1 SGHRS, CDR2 YFSETQ. The CDR3 spells CASSVTGGMNTEAFF. The CDR3 DNA sequence: TGCGCCAGCAGCGTGACAGGGGGGATGAACACTGAAGCTTTCTTT.

The chain carries TRBV5-5 and TRBJ1-5, with no clear D. The V and J ends lost 4 bases and 1 base respectively, with 9 bases between them. This CDR3 contains 14 residues. CDR1 is SGHKS and CDR2 is YYEKEE in the germline V gene (reference sequence). The CDR3 nucleotides are TGTGCCAGCAGCGGAGAGCAGAGCAATCAGCCCCAGCATTTT. It specifies CASSGEQSNQPQHF.

V usage is TRBV9 and J usage is TRBJ1-1; TRBD1 matches at 11 bases. The CDR3 is 15 residues long. Trimming cost V 4 bases and J 3 bases; bases outside gene matches: 5. Germline V CDR1 and CDR2: SGDLS, YYNGEE. The chain's CDR3 is CASSFGTGGDTEAFF. The DNA of the CDR3 is TGTGCCAGCAGCTTCGGGACAGGGGGGGACACTGAAGCTTTCTTT.

The gene calls are TRBV27 and TRBJ1-1, with D unclear. V shed 7 bases and J shed 4 bases, with 16 bases lying between them. Germline-derived CDR1 and CDR2 are MNHEY and SMNVEV (reference sequence). The CDR3 loop spans 14 amino acids. The CDR3 nucleotides are TGTGCCAGCACCAAGGTCCCACCGGGCACTGAAGCTTTCTTT. Protein product: CASTKVPPGTEAFF.

The V gene is TRBV12-5, the J gene TRBJ1-5; D ambiguous. CDR1 LGHNT and CDR2 FRNRAP come from the germline V gene. This CDR3 spans 12 amino acids. The ends were cut back, 1 base at V and 6 bases at J, with 4 bases in the middle. CDR3 sequence (DNA): TGTGCTAGTGGTTTGGACGGTCAGCCCCAGCATTTT. Residues: CASGLDGQPQHF.

V is TRBV11-2 and J is TRBJ1-2, with a weak D call TRBD1 (5 bases). CDR1 and CDR2 (germline): SGHAT, FQNNGV. Trimming shortened V by 4 bases and J by 2 bases, and 14 bases separated the two germline ends. The CDR3 has 15 amino acids. The CDR3, as DNA: TGTGCCAGCAGCTCCAGCAGCAGGGTGAACTATGGCTACACCTTC. Translating it yields CASSSSSRVNYGYTF.

The rearrangement joins TRBV27 to TRBJ2-7, with D possibly matching TRBD2 (6 bases). The V and J ends lost 6 bases and 4 bases respectively, with 16 bases between them. The CDR3 consists of 14 residues. Germline V gene data show CDR1 as MNHEY and CDR2 as SMNVEV (reference sequence). CDR3 bases: TGTGCCAGCAGGGCGGCGGGATTTACGTACGAGCAGTACTTC. Translation gives CASRAAGFTYEQYF.

The chain uses TRBV18 and TRBJ1-5; 8 positions match TRBD1. Germline CDR1 KGHSH, CDR2 LQKENI. The CDR3 consists of 17 residues. The ends lost 3 bases at V and 6 bases at J; junction bases unmatched: 13. The CDR3 here is CASSPGTGGMGSQPQHF. The DNA for the CDR3 is TGTGCCAGCTCACCGGGGACAGGAGGAATGGGGAGTCAGCCCCAGCATTTT.

The CDR3 loop is CASSFFNSRLEQYF. The CDR3 DNA reads TGTGCCAGCAGCTTTTTTAACAGCCGGCTGGAGCAGTACTTC. V gene TRBV7-9 combines with J gene TRBJ2-7; D ambiguous. The CDR3 length is 14 residues. V was pared by 3 bases and J by 7 bases, with 16 bases between. The germline gives CDR1 SEHNR, CDR2 FQNEAQ (reference sequence).

The rearrangement joins TRBV9 to TRBJ2-3; maybe TRBD1 (5 bases). The CDR3 runs to 17 residues. Germline V gene data show CDR1 as SGDLS and CDR2 as YYNGEE. Trimming stripped 0 bases from V and 6 bases from J, with 20 bases between. For the CDR3, the DNA is TGTGCCAGCAGCGTAGCTCCCCAGCGCCAGAAGGGGGATACGCAGTATTTT. Encoded protein: CASSVAPQRQKGDTQYF.

This clone was seen a handful of times. The chain links TRBV30 to TRBJ2-7; D possibly corresponds to TRBD2 (5 bases). The CDR3 loop spans 12 amino acids. The germline CDR1 and CDR2 sequences are GTSNPN and SVGIG (reference sequence). Trimming removed 3 bases at V and 4 bases at J, with 10 bases between. The DNA for the CDR3 is TGTGCCTGGAGGGAGGTGGGGTACGAGCAGTACTTC. It is translated as CAWREVGYEQYF.

The V gene is TRBV3-1 (or the pseudogene TRBV3-2), the J gene TRBJ1-1; D may be TRBD1 (5 bases). The CDR3 contains 16 residues. V lost 1 base and J 11 bases, leaving 23 bases between the germline ends. Germline V CDR1 and CDR2: LGHDT, YNNKEL (reference sequence). The CDR3 sequence is CASSQGGFLTGSSAFF. DNA of the CDR3: TGTGCCAGCAGCCAAGGTGGCTTCTTAACAGGATCTTCTGCTTTCTTT.

This chain uses TRBV2 with TRBJ1-5; 9 bases agree with TRBD1. With 7 bases clipped from V and 2 bases from J, the junction kept 9 bases outside the gene matches. CDR1 and CDR2 (germline): SNHLY, FYNNEI. The CDR3 totals 16 residues. CDR3 amino acids: CASTSDRGRGNQPQHF. The CDR3 DNA is TGTGCCAGCACTTCGGACAGGGGACGTGGCAATCAGCCCCAGCATTTT.

The chain recombines TRBV5-1 with TRBJ1-1; unclear D gene. Per the germline V gene, CDR1 is SGHRS and CDR2 is YFSETQ. The CDR3 is 14 amino acids. Trimming shortened V by 4 bases and J by 1 base, and 11 bases separated the two germline ends. The CDR3 is CASSEAQWNTEAFF. The CDR3 DNA follows: TGCGCCAGCAGCGAGGCGCAGTGGAACACTGAAGCTTTCTTT.

The V gene is TRBV9, the J gene TRBJ2-5, with TRBD2 identical over 10 bases. The V gene's germline CDR1 is SGDLS and CDR2 YYNGEE. The trim removed 3 bases at V and 5 bases at J, leaving 7 bases unmatched. This CDR3 comprises 15 residues. The CDR3 sequence is CASSDQRGGWETQYF. The CDR3 DNA is TGTGCCAGCAGCGATCAGCGGGGGGGTTGGGAGACCCAGTACTTC. Variable domain in full (rest from reference TRBV9 and TRBJ2-5): DSGVTQTPKHLITATGQRVTLRCSPRSGDLSVYWYQQSLDQGLQFLIQYYNGEERAKGNILERFSAQQFPDLHSELNLSSLELGDSALYFCASSDQRGGWETQYFGPGTRLLVL.

This chain joins TRBV7-2 and TRBJ2-1; 8 bases line up with TRBD1. CDR3 size: 15 residues. CDR1 and CDR2 (germline): SGHTA, FQGNSA. Trimming cost V 3 bases and J 8 bases; bases outside gene matches: 9. The CDR3 DNA is TGTGCCAGCAGCTTTCCCTGGACAGGGCAAGATGAGCAGTTCTTC. This gives the protein CASSFPWTGQDEQFF.

A single count supports this clone. The J gene is TRBJ2-1, the V gene TRBV20-1, with 11 bases identical to TRBD2. J lost 9 bases, V lost 3 bases, and 4 bases had no gene match. Germline V gene sequence: CDR1 DFQATT, CDR2 SNEGSKA (reference sequence). The CDR3 totals 13 residues. Here the CDR3 reads CSASSGRAGEQFF. CDR3 coding DNA: TGCAGTGCTAGTAGCGGGAGGGCCGGTGAGCAGTTCTTC.